This T cell receptor beta chain originates from a study of neurological immune-mediated disorders. General study findings and limits: Private repertoires in all groups were suggested, as expanded clones shared no CDR3 amino acid sequences across subjects.

TCRdb re-called the 5' RACE reads through MiXCR, storing one row per CDR3 protein. Among under 80,000 distinct CDR3 sequences listed, 9.4% were seen once. The V gene end was trimmed by 4 bases and the J gene end by 6 bases; junction bases not matched to a gene: 9. Germline CDR1 reads LNHDA; CDR2 reads SQIVND (reference sequence). The CDR3 consists of 16 residues. On this clonotype: What it binds is unknown. A much larger clone sits a single nucleotide away, making a read error possible.

This rearrangement joins TRBV19 to TRBJ2-7, with 13 bases identical to TRBD2. The receptor comes from a man between 45 and 60 years old in good health. Sequenced material: PBMCs. CDR3 sequence reads: CASSKGLAGDTCEQYF. CDR3 sequence (DNA): TGTGCCAGTAGTAAAGGACTAGCGGGGGACACCTGCGAGCAGTACTTC.